This T cell receptor (beta chain) was observed in a study of blood T cell repertoires in COVID-19. Per germline, CDR1 MDHEN and CDR2 SYDVKM. The CDR3 consists of 14 residues. With V trimmed by 9 bases and J by 6 bases, 9 bases remained unmatched. Produced via immunoSEQ multiplex PCR; TCRdb's table is partial and in-frame only. In the table there are roughly 120,000 clones, 85% of which are singletons. Source material: peripheral blood. This clonotype originated in a man aged 40-50 years with acute or convalescent COVID-19. This chain uses TRBV28 with TRBJ2-1; 9 nucleotides line up with TRBD1. The CDR3 nucleotides are TGTGCCAGTCAAACAGGGGGCGCCTTCAATGAGCAGTTCTTC. It is translated as CASQTGGAFNEQFF.